These 26 T cell receptor beta chains share one sample of origin, sequenced in a study of identical twins. TCRdb reanalysed the 5' RACE reads using MiXCR and keeps one entry per CDR3 protein. The sample carries roughly 1,500,000 distinct CDR3 sequences, under 35% recorded once. Sequenced sample: cord blood. The receptors originated from a newborn girl in good health.

This clonotype was recorded a few times. The chain joins TRBV20-1 to TRBJ2-3; D perhaps matches TRBD1 (6 bases). The CDR3 is 15 residues long. Per germline, CDR1 DFQATT and CDR2 SNEGSKA (reference sequence). Trimming pared 4 bases from V and 0 bases from J, leaving 14 bases between. The CDR3 loop is CSATRPTGSTDTQYF. In DNA, the CDR3 is TGCAGTGCTACCCGCCCAACAGGGAGCACAGATACGCAGTATTTT.

This clonotype turned up a few times. This rearrangement joins TRBV28 to TRBJ2-3; 12 bases are shared with TRBD2. V trimming: 11 bases; J trimming: 2 bases; junction bases outside the gene matches: 5. CDR1 and CDR2 (germline): MDHEN, SYDVKM. The CDR3 totals 14 residues. This CDR3 is CAVRTSGITDTQYF. Written as DNA, the CDR3 is TGTGCCGTCCGGACTAGCGGGATCACAGATACGCAGTATTTT.

This clonotype appeared a few times. This rearrangement joins TRBV11-2 to TRBJ1-2; D perhaps matches TRBD1 (5 bases). The CDR3 is 14 residues long. Germline lookup yields CDR1 SGHAT and CDR2 FQNNGV. The V gene lost 1 base and the J gene lost 6 bases, with 12 bases spanning the gap. Here the CDR3 DNA reads TGTGCCAGCAGCTTAGGCAGGGAGATGGATGGCTACACCTTC. It is translated as CASSLGREMDGYTF.

In regard to this clonotype: Sequence at one end of the junction differs from germline and may be a read error. The chain employs TRBV29-1 and TRBJ1-2; perhaps TRBD1 as D (6 bases). The CDR3 contains 15 residues. Germline CDR1 and CDR2: SQVTM and ANQGSEA. The CDR3 nucleotides are TGCGGCGTTTCGACGAGAGGGCAGGGGCACTATGGCTACACCTTC. It translates to CGVSTRGQGHYGYTF.

This sequence joins TRBV30 and TRBJ2-4; D not certain. TRBJ2-5 matches the DNA end more closely, so the J call is doubtful. This CDR3 is built from 10 residues. Germline CDR1 reads GTSNPN; CDR2 reads SVGIG (reference sequence). The CDR3: CAWRRETQYF. In DNA form, the CDR3 reads TGTGCCTGGAGGCGGGAGACCCAGTACTTC.

The chain employs TRBV12-3 or TRBV12-4 and TRBJ2-1; 13 bases are shared with TRBD2. After removal of 4 bases from V and 0 bases from J, the junction contained 15 bases not matched to a gene. This CDR3 has 21 amino acids. This CDR3 is CASSSILRLAGGPGSYNEQFF. CDR3 nucleotides: TGTGCCAGCAGTTCAATTCTCCGACTAGCGGGAGGTCCCGGCTCCTACAATGAGCAGTTCTTC.

V usage is TRBV3-1 and J usage is TRBJ1-3; D is unclear. CDR1 and CDR2 (germline): LGHDT, YNNKEL (reference sequence). V was clipped by 0 bases and J by 4 bases, with 7 bases between them. This CDR3 comprises 14 residues. CDR3 DNA sequence: TGTGCCAGCAGCCAAGAGGGTGCAGGAAACACCATATATTTT. Its protein is CASSQEGAGNTIYF.

The chain carries TRBV12-3 or TRBV12-4 and TRBJ2-5; D is perhaps TRBD1 or TRBD2 (5 bases each). The better agreement between TRBJ2-7 and the DNA end casts doubt on the J call. The CDR3 spans 14 residues. CDR3 amino acids: CASSPHRDPYEQYF. The CDR3 DNA reads TGTGCCAGCAGTCCACACCGGGACCCCTACGAGCAGTACTTC.

The rearrangement joins TRBV20-1 to TRBJ2-1; TRBD2 aligns across 13 bases. Germline CDR1 is DFQATT and CDR2 is SNEGSKA (reference sequence). V lost 5 bases, J lost 3 bases, and 7 bases stayed unmatched. CDR3 length: 16 residues. CDR3 sequence (DNA): TGCAGTGCTCTCCCGACTAGCGGGAGGTTCTACAATGAGCAGTTCTTC. As protein: CSALPTSGRFYNEQFF.

The chain is built from TRBV20-1 and TRBJ1-4; a possible D gene is TRBD1 (5 bases). Germline CDR1 reads DFQATT; CDR2 reads SNEGSKA (reference sequence). V was cut by 6 bases and J by 5 bases, with 13 bases left in between. The CDR3 extends over 13 amino acids. The CDR3 loop is CSARDGGNEKLFF. CDR3 DNA: TGCAGTGCCCGCGACGGGGGGAATGAAAAACTGTTTTTT.

This clonotype turned up a few times. This chain joins TRBV14 and TRBJ2-1; D is unclear. Germline V lookup: CDR1 SGHDN, CDR2 FVKESK. Trimming removed 0 bases at V and 4 bases at J, with 13 bases between. This CDR3 has 16 amino acids. CDR3 residues: CASSQELLRLYNEQFF. CDR3 DNA sequence: TGTGCCAGCAGCCAAGAGCTTCTTCGGCTGTACAATGAGCAGTTCTTC.

This clonotype was detected ten times or more. CDR3 in DNA: TGCAGCGTTGGGACAGTAAGAAGACTAGCGGTTTTCACAGATACGCAGTATTTT. It encodes CSVGTVRRLAVFTDTQYF. The chain joins TRBV29-1 to TRBJ2-3, with 9 bases that match TRBD2. Germline V gene sequence: CDR1 SQVTM, CDR2 ANQGSEA. The CDR3 loop spans 18 amino acids. The J segment lost 2 bases and the V segment lost 4 bases, leaving 16 bases of the junction unmatched.

The gene calls are TRBV24-1 and TRBJ1-5, with 7 bases aligning to TRBD1. This CDR3 region has 15 residues. Trimming at V came to 2 bases and at J to 3 bases, leaving 3 bases not matched to a gene. CDR1 and CDR2 (germline): KGHDR, SFDVKD. CDR3 amino acids: CATSDYRGNNQPQHF. The CDR3 bases are TGTGCCACCAGTGATTACAGGGGCAACAATCAGCCCCAGCATTTT.

The CDR3 DNA sequence: TGTGCCAGCAGCTTAAGGGCGGGAGAGATGGATACGCAGTATTTT. It is translated as CASSLRAGEMDTQYF. The genes are TRBV7-2 and TRBJ2-3; 7 bases match TRBD2. There are 15 residues in the CDR3. Germline CDR1 and CDR2: SGHTA and FQGNSA. J gave up 6 bases and V 2 bases, and 8 bases lay outside the gene matches.

This clonotype was seen a few times. V gene TRBV6-6 combines with J gene TRBJ2-3; 14 bases are a match to TRBD2. V shed 8 bases and J 1 base; nucleotides not matched to a gene: 8. The length of the CDR3 is 17 residues. CDR1 is MNHNY, CDR2 SVGAGI, per germline (reference sequence). In nucleotides, the CDR3 is TGTGCCAGCTCGACTAGCGGGAGGGTTCTAGGCACAGATACGCAGTATTTT. It is translated as CASSTSGRVLGTDTQYF.

This clonotype has more than one count but fewer than ten. The genes are TRBV3-1 and TRBJ1-1; D unresolved. V lost 4 bases and J lost 0, with 9 bases in between. The CDR3 totals 14 residues. From germline, CDR1 is LGHDT and CDR2 YNNKEL (reference sequence). For the CDR3, the DNA is TGTGCCAGCAGCCCGGTGAGAATGAACACTGAAGCTTTCTTT. It encodes CASSPVRMNTEAFF.

V gene TRBV2 combines with J gene TRBJ2-3, with D possibly being TRBD1 or TRBD2 (5 bases each). V lost 1 base and J lost 3, with 11 bases in between. CDR1 SNHLY and CDR2 FYNNEI come from the germline V gene. This CDR3 spans 15 amino acids. CDR3 amino acids: CASSEGGFATDTQYF. As DNA, the CDR3 is TGTGCCAGCAGTGAAGGGGGGTTTGCTACAGATACGCAGTATTTT.

The chain has TRBV9 and TRBJ1-4, with D perhaps matching TRBD1 (5 bases). The V gene's germline CDR1 is SGDLS and CDR2 YYNGEE. Trimming took 3 bases from V and 7 from J, leaving 22 bases between them. This CDR3 has 17 amino acids. Here the CDR3 DNA reads TGTGCCAGCAGCGCTCGACGGATGGGGGGGATTGGTGAAAAACTGTTTTTT. This translates into CASSARRMGGIGEKLFF.

The J gene is TRBJ2-1, the V gene TRBV12-3 or TRBV12-4; no clear D. The CDR3 totals 16 residues. Trimming pared 6 bases from V and 0 bases from J, leaving 15 bases between. In nucleotides, the CDR3 is TGTGCCAGCAGGGAGACTTACAGTAGCTCCTACAATGAGCAGTTCTTC. Amino acid sequence: CASRETYSSSYNEQFF.

This clonotype was seen a few times. The chain couples TRBV14 to TRBJ1-4; TRBD1 aligns across 7 bases. J was trimmed by 6 bases and V by 3 bases; bases with no gene match: 7. Germline V gene sequence: CDR1 SGHDN, CDR2 FVKESK. There are 15 residues in the CDR3. The CDR3 protein is CASSHRQGMDEKLFF. For the CDR3, the DNA is TGTGCCAGCAGCCACCGACAGGGTATGGATGAAAAACTGTTTTTT.

The J gene is TRBJ2-5, the V gene TRBV20-1; 7 bases are a match to TRBD2. The J call is in doubt because the DNA end fits TRBJ2-7 better. This CDR3 contains 14 residues. Germline CDR1 is DFQATT and CDR2 is SNEGSKA (reference sequence). The CDR3 DNA reads as TGCAGTGCTAGAGCTAGCGGACAAGGGTACGAGCAGTACTTC. As protein: CSARASGQGYEQYF.

The V call is TRBV27, the J call TRBJ2-4, with 8 nucleotides matching TRBD1. The J segment lost 0 bases and the V segment lost 3 bases, leaving 4 bases of the junction unmatched. Germline V gene data show CDR1 as MNHEY and CDR2 as SMNVEV (reference sequence). This CDR3 comprises 16 residues. In DNA form, the CDR3 reads TGTGCCAGCAGTTTCGACAGGGGCCTAGCCAAAAACATTCAGTACTTC. Residues: CASSFDRGLAKNIQYF.

This clonotype has only a few counts. V gene TRBV20-1 combines with J gene TRBJ2-7; D call uncertain. V dropped 4 bases and J dropped 4 bases, with 8 bases sitting between them. The CDR3 length is 11 residues. Per germline, CDR1 DFQATT and CDR2 SNEGSKA (reference sequence). Here the CDR3 DNA reads TGCAGTGCTAAAGGACCATACGAGCAGTACTTC. It specifies CSAKGPYEQYF.

This clonotype was seen a few times. V gene TRBV25-1 combines with J gene TRBJ1-6; 9 positions match TRBD1. V lost 4 bases, J lost 6 bases, and 4 bases stayed unmatched. This CDR3 comprises 15 residues. Germline loops: CDR1 MGHDK, CDR2 SYGVNS. The CDR3 is CASSAQGAPNSPLHF. Written as DNA, the CDR3 is TGTGCCAGCAGTGCACAGGGGGCCCCTAATTCACCCCTCCACTTT.

V usage is TRBV20-1 and J usage is TRBJ1-4, with D maybe TRBD1 (5 bases). Trimming removed 6 bases at V and 10 bases at J, with 12 bases between. Germline V gene data show CDR1 as DFQATT and CDR2 as SNEGSKA (reference sequence). The CDR3 length is 11 residues. CDR3 DNA: TGCAGTGCATTTACTGGGGGAAAACTGTTTTTT. It codes for CSAFTGGKLFF.

The J gene is TRBJ2-2, the V gene TRBV27; 9 bases line up with TRBD2. With V trimmed by 7 bases and J by 6 bases, 15 bases remained unmatched. The CDR3 consists of 17 residues. From germline, CDR1 is MNHEY and CDR2 SMNVEV (reference sequence). The CDR3: CASTLGGPGLAPGELFF. CDR3 in DNA: TGTGCCAGCACTCTAGGCGGTCCGGGACTAGCCCCCGGGGAGCTGTTTTTT.